A single T cell receptor beta chain is shown here with its context. This sample is part of a study of blood T cell repertoires in COVID-19. Study-level information: In each case, the material was cDNA or gDNA derived from T cells, B-cell-depleted T cells, or PBMCs.

CDR1 is SGHTA and CDR2 is FQGTGA in the germline V gene. Trimming pared 6 bases from V and 0 bases from J, leaving 8 bases between. CDR3 length equals 13 residues. Adults between roughly 18 and 89 years of age took part from fewer than 30 US areas. Each recovered donor of Cohort 3 presented with two negative PCRs, clearance, or symptom resolution. Only in-frame clones appear in the TCRdb table, and some are missing; sequencing was by immunoSEQ multiplex PCR. Of 350,000 to 450,000 clones in the sample, 85% to 90% were seen once. The rearrangement joins TRBV7-3 to TRBJ1-1, with D maybe TRBD1 (5 bases). This sequence was found in a man aged 30 to 45 who had recovered from COVID-19. The sequenced sample was PBMCs or T cells enriched from blood (not recorded which). The CDR3 region has the DNA TGTGCCAGCAGTCAGGGCATGAACACTGAAGCTTTCTTT. Protein sequence: CASSQGMNTEAFF.